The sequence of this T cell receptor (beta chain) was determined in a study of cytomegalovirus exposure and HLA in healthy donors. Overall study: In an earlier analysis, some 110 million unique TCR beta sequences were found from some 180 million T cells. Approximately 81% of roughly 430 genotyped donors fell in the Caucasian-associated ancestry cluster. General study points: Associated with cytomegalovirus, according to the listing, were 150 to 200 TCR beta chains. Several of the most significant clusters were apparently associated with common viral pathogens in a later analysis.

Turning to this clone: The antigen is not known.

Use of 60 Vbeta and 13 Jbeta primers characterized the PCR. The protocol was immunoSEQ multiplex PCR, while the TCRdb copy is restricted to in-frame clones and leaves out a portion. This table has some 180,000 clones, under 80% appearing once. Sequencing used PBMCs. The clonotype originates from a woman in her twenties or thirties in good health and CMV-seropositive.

The CDR3: CASSPPGQGGQPQHF. The CDR3 coding sequence is TGTGCCAGCTCACCACCTGGACAGGGCGGTCAGCCCCAGCATTTT. V usage is TRBV18 and J usage is TRBJ1-5; 8 bases fit TRBD1. The CDR3 totals 15 residues. Looked up from germline, CDR1 is KGHSH and CDR2 is LQKENI. The V segment lost 0 bases and the J segment 6 bases; nucleotides outside the gene matches: 4.